This TCR beta chain was captured by sequencing in a study of vaccination effects on CD4 cells after COVID-19. As regards this clone: What it binds is unknown.

CDR1 is SGHTA, CDR2 FQGNSA, per germline. The CDR3 loop spans 13 amino acids. The V and J ends lost 5 bases and 8 bases, in that order; junction bases with no gene match: 6. Investigators separated out CD4+ T cells once 10 days of culture had passed. Each culture had half its medium swapped for IL-2 medium on days 3 and 7. The data were produced by immunoSEQ multiplex PCR, yet TCRdb's version contains in-frame clones alone and is incomplete. The sample shows more than 45,000 clones, about 80% of them seen only once. The origin of this receptor is a human donor who had a prior SARS-CoV-2 infection. The V gene is TRBV7-2, the J gene TRBJ1-2; 9 bases agree with TRBD1. Sequences were derived from CD4+ T cells from PBMCs cultured without peptide, sampled before COVID-19 vaccination. The CDR3 DNA reads TGTGCCAGCAGCCCGGACAGGGGTTTAGGCTACACCTTC. It translates to CASSPDRGLGYTF. The whole variable domain, filled in from reference TRBV7-2 and TRBJ1-2, reads GAGVSQSPSNKVTEKGKDVELRCDPISGHTALYWYRQSLGQGLEFLIYFQGNSAPDKSGLPSDRFSAERTGGSVSTLTIQRTQQEDSAVYLCASSPDRGLGYTFGSGTRLTVV.